This T cell receptor beta chain originates from a study of blood T cell repertoires in COVID-19. In the original processing: By means of reference gene primer amplification, nucleated cell counts were estimated. TCRdb's copy holds only in-frame clones and misses some; the assay was immunoSEQ multiplex PCR. V and J calls and clone size come straight from that table; D and trimming were deduced from the DNA. In the table there are some 330,000 clones, 89% of which are singletons. Germline loops: CDR1 MDHEN, CDR2 SYDVKM. This CDR3 comprises 11 residues. V dropped 7 bases and J dropped 8 bases, with 11 bases sitting between them.

Sequenced input: peripheral blood. This TCR came from a woman aged 25 to 39 with COVID-19, enrolled during active disease. J is TRBJ1-2 and V is TRBV28; D gene uncertain. CDR3 in amino acids: CASMGHGGYTF. The CDR3 coding sequence is TGTGCCAGCATGGGCCATGGGGGCTACACCTTC.